The 12 T cell receptor beta chains reported below all come from one sample, sequenced in a study of blood T cell repertoires in COVID-19. Profiling relied on immunoSEQ multiplex PCR, and the TCRdb table lists in-frame clones only, not all of them. The sample lists about 240,000 clones, under 85% occurring once. The sequenced sample consisted of peripheral blood. These receptors all stem from a man aged 30-40 years who had recovered from COVID-19.

In its sample, this clone was seen a few times. The genes are TRBV19 and TRBJ1-5, with unresolved D. The germline V gene encodes CDR1 LNHDA and CDR2 SQIVND (reference sequence). The CDR3 runs 15 residues. The V gene lost 3 bases and the J gene lost 0 bases, with 9 bases spanning the gap. This chain's CDR3 is CASSIQFNSNQPQHF. CDR3 DNA: TGTGCCAGTAGTATCCAGTTCAATAGCAATCAGCCCCAGCATTTT.

This clone was observed a single time. This rearrangement joins TRBV3-1 (or the pseudogene TRBV3-2) to TRBJ2-7, with D possibly TRBD1 on 6 matching bases. With 3 bases removed from V and 4 bases from J, the gap between germline ends came to 13 bases. Germline V gene lookup returns CDR1 LGHDT and CDR2 YNNKEL (reference sequence). The CDR3 loop spans 14 amino acids. CDR3 in DNA: TGTGCCAGCAGCCAGGACCTTAGGGGGTACGAGCAGTACTTC. It encodes CASSQDLRGYEQYF.

This chain uses TRBV29-1 with TRBJ2-7; D possibly corresponds to TRBD2 (7 bases). The CDR3 covers 13 residues. V was pared by 4 bases and J by 4 bases, with 14 bases between. Germline loops: CDR1 SQVTM, CDR2 ANQGSEA. As DNA, the CDR3 is TGCAGCGTTGTGGGGGGGGCTCGATACGAGCAGTACTTC. It specifies CSVVGGARYEQYF.

The chain carries TRBV20-1 and TRBJ1-2, with D unresolved. CDR1 DFQATT and CDR2 SNEGSKA come from the germline V gene (reference sequence). The CDR3 is made up of 14 amino acids. Trimming removed 3 bases from V and 5 bases from J, with 16 bases in between. The CDR3 loop is CSASSKEVSYGYTF. CDR3 coding DNA: TGCAGTGCTAGTTCAAAGGAGGTATCTTATGGCTACACCTTC.

CDR3 sequence reads: CASSYTGQGNTEAFF. The CDR3 nucleotides read TGTGCCAGCAGTTATACGGGACAGGGGAACACTGAAGCTTTCTTT. The V call is TRBV7-9, the J call TRBJ1-1, with 9 positions matching TRBD1. V was pared by 6 bases and J by 1 base, with 6 bases of the junction left unmatched. The CDR3 loop spans 15 amino acids. In germline, CDR1 is SEHNR, CDR2 FQNEAQ (reference sequence).

The chain combines TRBV29-1 with TRBJ2-7; TRBD1 is a possible D gene (6 bases). This CDR3 has 15 amino acids. The V end was cut by 6 bases, the J end by 3 bases, with 21 bases between. The germline gives CDR1 SQVTM, CDR2 ANQGSEA. The chain's CDR3 is CSVQKTAGANYEQYF. The CDR3 nucleotides read TGCAGCGTCCAAAAAACGGCAGGGGCGAACTACGAGCAGTACTTC.

This clone occurred a few times. The chain employs TRBV19 and TRBJ2-1, with D uncertain. V was pared by 4 bases and J by 0 bases, with 10 bases between. This CDR3 spans 15 amino acids. Germline CDR1 and CDR2: LNHDA and SQIVND (reference sequence). The DNA of the CDR3 is TGTGCCAGTAGTACTACGCTTCGCTCCTACAATGAGCAGTTCTTC. Its protein product is CASSTTLRSYNEQFF. The full variable domain, completed using reference TRBV19 and TRBJ2-1, is DGGITQSPKYLFRKEGQNVTLSCEQNLNHDAMYWYRQDPGQGLRLIYYSQIVNDFQKGDIAEGYSVSREKKESFPLTVTSAQKNPTAFYLCASSTTLRSYNEQFFGPGTRLTVL.

The V gene is TRBV11-2, the J gene TRBJ2-5, with 10 nucleotides matching TRBD2. V lost 6 bases, J lost 1 base, and 5 bases stayed unmatched. The CDR3 spans 15 residues. Germline V lookup: CDR1 SGHAT, CDR2 FQNNGV. CDR3 in amino acids: CASRRPSGGQETQYF. The DNA of the CDR3 is TGTGCCAGCAGGAGACCTAGCGGGGGCCAAGAGACCCAGTACTTC.

This clone was counted many times. The chain is built from TRBV29-1 and TRBJ1-4, with 8 bases fitting TRBD1. This CDR3 is built from 14 residues. Germline lookup yields CDR1 SQVTM and CDR2 ANQGSEA. Trimming at V came to 6 bases and at J to 8 bases, leaving 11 bases not matched to a gene. CDR3 loop: CSVGGSGTGEKLFF. The CDR3 bases are TGCAGCGTGGGGGGGTCCGGGACAGGCGAAAAACTGTTTTTT.

The chain is built from TRBV6-5 and TRBJ2-7; 7 bases align to TRBD1. The CDR3 spans 13 residues. Trimming took 6 bases from V and 6 from J; bases not matched to a gene: 8. CDR1 MNHEY and CDR2 SVGAGI come from the germline V gene. The CDR3 protein is CASRGQSTFEQYF. The CDR3 DNA sequence: TGTGCCAGCAGGGGACAGAGCACATTCGAGCAGTACTTC.

The V call is TRBV6-1, the J call TRBJ2-2; D perhaps matches TRBD1 (6 bases). V gave up 2 bases and J gave up 6 bases, with 10 bases separating them. The V gene's germline CDR1 is MNHNS and CDR2 SASEGT. The CDR3 is 14 amino acids. The CDR3 bases are TGTGCCAGCAGTGAATTGGGGGCCCCCGGGGAGCTGTTTTTT. It translates to CASSELGAPGELFF.

This chain uses TRBV7-2 with TRBJ2-6; D not certain. Looked up from germline, CDR1 is SGHTA and CDR2 is FQGNSA. Trimming cost V 1 base and J 1 base, with 5 bases left between them. CDR3 size: 15 residues. The CDR3 DNA follows: TGTGCCAGCAGCTTAGAGAGGTCTGGGGCCAACGTCCTGACTTTC. This sequence encodes CASSLERSGANVLTF.